The entry below gives a single TCR beta chain sequence along with its context. The data are from a study of blood T cells in healthy people across ages. Sample-barcoded 5' priming and a J-beta primer mix drove a second PCR of 7 to 11 cycles. TCRdb itself ran the 5' RACE reads through MiXCR, one entry per CDR3 protein. The table has over 1,300,000 distinct CDR3 sequences, roughly 59% seen once. The germline V gene encodes CDR1 LGHNA and CDR2 YNFKEQ. The J segment lost 8 bases and the V segment lost 0 bases, leaving 6 bases of the junction unmatched. This CDR3 comprises 16 residues. This chain connects TRBV4-2 to TRBJ1-4; 10 nucleotides match TRBD1. What was sequenced was blood. The TCR comes from a young man in good health. CDR3 amino acids: CASSQDQGQGREKLFF. The DNA for the CDR3 is TGTGCCAGCAGCCAAGATCAGGGACAGGGGCGCGAAAAACTGTTTTTT.